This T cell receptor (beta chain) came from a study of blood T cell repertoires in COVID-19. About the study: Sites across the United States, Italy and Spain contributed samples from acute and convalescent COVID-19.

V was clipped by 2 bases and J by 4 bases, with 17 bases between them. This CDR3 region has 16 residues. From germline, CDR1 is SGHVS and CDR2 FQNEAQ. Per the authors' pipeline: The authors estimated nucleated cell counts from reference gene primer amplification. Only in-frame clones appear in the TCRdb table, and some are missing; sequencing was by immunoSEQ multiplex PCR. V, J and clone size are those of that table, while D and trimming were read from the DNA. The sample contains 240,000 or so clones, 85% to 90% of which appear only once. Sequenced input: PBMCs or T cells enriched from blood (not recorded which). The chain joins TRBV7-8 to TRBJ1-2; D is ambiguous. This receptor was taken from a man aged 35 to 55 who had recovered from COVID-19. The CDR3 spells CASSLSGPALIYGYTF. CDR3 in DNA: TGTGCCAGCAGCTTAAGTGGTCCAGCACTAATCTATGGCTACACCTTC.